A selection of T cell receptor beta chains follows, all from one sample in a study of T-cell reconstitution after alpha-beta-depleted transplantation in children. One entry per CDR3 protein results from TCRdb running MiXCR on the PCR reads. The profile covers approximately 650,000 distinct CDR3 sequences, with around 13% appearing a single time and approximately 0.8% taken by the ten largest. The sequenced sample was PBMCs, obtained before TCRalphabeta/CD19-depleted stem cell transplant. Receptors were obtained from a girl aged 2-10 years with congenital amegakaryocytic thrombocytopenia, due to receive a stem cell transplant. Both conserved end residues are part of each CDR3. The order of the fields is V gene, J gene, clone size, D gene, CDR3 DNA, CDR3 protein. A D gene is named only where the DNA matches it firmly. Rows may omit the clone size; those that give it use once, few, many or a size class.

>TRBV20-1|TRBJ2-7|many|NA
TGCAGTGCCCCTACCGCCGGGTCAGCAACCTACGAGCAGTACTTC
CSAPTAGSATYEQYF
>TRBV12-3/TRBV12-4|TRBJ2-1|many|TRBD2
TGTGCCAGCACCACGGGACTAGCGAACAATGAGCAGTTCTTC
CASTTGLANNEQFF
>TRBV10-2|TRBJ2-7|NA|NA
TGCGCCAGCAGACCAGGGGAGCGGGAGCAGTACTTC
CASRPGEREQYF
>TRBV27|TRBJ2-1|NA|TRBD2
TGTGCCAGCAGTTTAGGGGCGGGAGAGTTAGATGAGCAGTTCTTC
CASSLGAGELDEQFF
>TRBV10-3|TRBJ2-2|many|TRBD2
TGTGCCATCACCGGACTAGAGGTGGCCGGGGAGCTGTTTTTT
CAITGLEVAGELFF
>TRBV7-7|TRBJ2-7|many|TRBD2
TGTGCCAGCGCTCCCGGGACTAGTGTTGTCTACGAGCAGTACTTC
CASAPGTSVVYEQYF
>TRBV12-3/TRBV12-4|TRBJ2-5|NA|NA
TGTGCCAGCAGTCCTTTACCGGCCACCGAGACCCAGTACTTC
CASSPLPATETQYF
>TRBV7-9|TRBJ2-7|NA|TRBD1
TGTGCCAGCATCTCCGGGACAGACTCCTACGAGCAGTACTTC
CASISGTDSYEQYF
>TRBV5-1|TRBJ2-1|many|TRBD2
TGCGCCAGCAGCTTGTCCCCGAAAAGCGGGACGTACAATGAGCAGTTCTTC
CASSLSPKSGTYNEQFF
>TRBV29-1|TRBJ2-1|many|TRBD2
TGCAGCGTTGGGGTACTAGCGGGAGCAGGCAATGAGCAGTTCTTC
CSVGVLAGAGNEQFF
>TRBV20-1|TRBJ2-7|few|TRBD2
TGCAGTGCCCTGGCCGCCGGGGGGGGCCACGAGCAGTACTTC
CSALAAGGGHEQYF
>TRBV20-1|TRBJ1-4|many|TRBD1
TGCAGTGCGAGACAGGGGCCAAATGAAAAACTGTTTTTT
CSARQGPNEKLFF
>TRBV12-5|TRBJ1-1|NA|NA
TGTGCTAGTGCAGGAGTGAACACTGAAGCTTTCTTT
CASAGVNTEAFF
>TRBV20-1|TRBJ2-7|few|NA
TGCAGTGTAGACCACTCCTACGAGCAGTACTTC
CSVDHSYEQYF
>TRBV20-1|TRBJ2-1|NA|TRBD2
TGCTGTGCCAAGGGACTAGCGACACCCCGCTCCTACAATGAGCAGTTCTTC
CCAKGLATPRSYNEQFF
>TRBV24-1|TRBJ2-7|many|TRBD1
TGTGCCACTAAGACAGGGGCCTACGAGCAGTACTTC
CATKTGAYEQYF
>TRBV5-1|TRBJ2-1|many|NA
TGCGCCAGCAGCTCCCCGGTCGGTCTTTCTCCCTACAATGAGCAGTTCTTC
CASSSPVGLSPYNEQFF
>TRBV6-1|TRBJ2-1|few|TRBD2
TGTGCCAGCAACCGGGTAGCGGGAAGCGATGAGCAGTTCTTC
CASNRVAGSDEQFF
>TRBV5-1|TRBJ2-3|NA|NA
TGCGCCAGCAGCTTGGCCTGGCCGGGCGATACAGATACGCAGTATTTT
CASSLAWPGDTDTQYF
>TRBV29-1|TRBJ2-7|many|NA
TGCAGCGTGGTAGGACAGTTCTACGAGCAGTACTTC
CSVVGQFYEQYF
>TRBV19|TRBJ1-1|few|NA
TGTGCCAGTAAACGGCGGGCGACCATGAACACTGAAGCTTTCTTT
CASKRRATMNTEAFF
>TRBV20-1|TRBJ2-5|NA|TRBD1
TGCAGTGCGAGAGACAGGGACCAAGAGACCCAGTACTTC
CSARDRDQETQYF
>TRBV7-9|TRBJ2-3|few|NA
TGTGCCAGCAGCTTGGGGATGGGGTTCGCAGATACGCAGTATTTT
CASSLGMGFADTQYF
>TRBV5-8|TRBJ1-1|many|NA
TGTGCCAGCAGCTTCCGGAACGGGGATGCTGAAGCTTTCTTT
CASSFRNGDAEAFF
>TRBV27|TRBJ1-1|few|NA
TGTGCCAGCAGTTTTTATGGACCGCAGAACACTGAAGCTTTCTTT
CASSFYGPQNTEAFF
>TRBV12-3/TRBV12-4|TRBJ1-5|many|TRBD1
TGTGCCAGCAGCCGGACAGGGGGCAATCAGCCCCAGCATTTT
CASSRTGGNQPQHF
>TRBV28|TRBJ2-3|many|TRBD1
TGTGCCAGCACTCCGGGACAGAAGAGGGCAGATACGCAGTATTTT
CASTPGQKRADTQYF
>TRBV20-1|TRBJ1-5|many|NA
TGCAGTGCTAGTAGGCAATCTCAGCCCCAGCATTTT
CSASRQSQPQHF
>TRBV10-2|TRBJ1-4|many|TRBD1
TGCGCCAGCAAGGGGGCAGGTGGCGAAAAACTGTTTTTT
CASKGAGGEKLFF
>TRBV5-1|TRBJ2-7|few|TRBD2
TGCGCCAGCAGCGGGGCGGGAGTCGAGCAGTACTTC
CASSGAGVEQYF
>TRBV20-1|TRBJ2-5|many|NA
TGCAGTGCTACCCAGGGAGGTTGGGCATCAGAGACCCAGTACTTC
CSATQGGWASETQYF
>TRBV20-1|TRBJ2-3|many|NA
TGCAGTGCTAGAGATTGGCTAGCGACGGATACGCAGTATTTT
CSARDWLATDTQYF
>TRBV5-1|TRBJ2-7|NA|NA
TGCGCCAGCAGCTTGAGTTCAGGGCGGGAGCAGTACTTC
CASSLSSGREQYF
>TRBV10-3|TRBJ2-1|NA|TRBD2
TGTGCCACCATGGGTGGTAGCGGGTGGGACAATGAGCAGTTCTTC
CATMGGSGWDNEQFF
>TRBV12-3/TRBV12-4|TRBJ2-1|few|NA
TGTGCCAGCAGTTCCCCGGACGGTCCGTTCTTC
CASSSPDGPFF
>TRBV28|TRBJ2-7|many|TRBD2
TGTGCCAGTAATTCGGGACTAGCCTACGAGCAGTACTTC
CASNSGLAYEQYF
>TRBV27|TRBJ2-1|many|NA
TGTGCCAGCAGTTTAAGCCAGGGTCTGTGGAATGAGCAGTTCTTC
CASSLSQGLWNEQFF
>TRBV7-3|TRBJ2-1|few|NA
TGTGCCAGCAGCTTAACAACGGGAATAGTGAATGAGCAGTTCTTC
CASSLTTGIVNEQFF
>TRBV20-1|TRBJ1-5|many|NA
TGCAGTGCTAGCCCCAAAGGCCGCAATCAGCCCCAGCATTTT
CSASPKGRNQPQHF
>TRBV10-2|TRBJ2-7|many|NA
TGCGCCAGCCAATCAGCCCGTACCTCCCAGTACGAGCAGTACTTC
CASQSARTSQYEQYF
>TRBV7-9|TRBJ1-1|NA|NA
TGTGCCAGCAGCTTGGGTCCCGGGGGCGCGGGGGTCACTGAAGCTTTCTTT
CASSLGPGGAGVTEAFF
>TRBV29-1|TRBJ2-3|many|TRBD1
TGCAGCGTTGCCTTGACAGGGTCAGATACGCAGTATTTT
CSVALTGSDTQYF
>TRBV27|TRBJ2-5|many|NA
TGTGCCACCCGGGATCTACTCGAGGAGACCCAGTACTTC
CATRDLLEETQYF
>TRBV7-2|TRBJ2-1|many|NA
TGTGCCAGCAGCTTAGCGGGTACCCGAAATGAGCAGTTCTTC
CASSLAGTRNEQFF
>TRBV7-7|TRBJ2-5|few|NA
TGTGCCAGCAGCAAACTGACAGGAGCCTCTCAGGAGACCCAGTACTTC
CASSKLTGASQETQYF
>TRBV6-2/TRBV6-3|TRBJ2-7|many|TRBD1
TGTGCCAGCAGTTACACCCCGAGGGGGCAGATTGGGGCTACTTCTCGGGAGCAGTACTTC
CASSYTPRGQIGATSREQYF
>TRBV27|TRBJ1-5|many|NA
TGTGCCAGCAGTCCCGGGACTAGCAATCAGCCCCAGCATTTT
CASSPGTSNQPQHF
>TRBV5-1|TRBJ2-2|NA|NA
TGCGCCAGCAGCTTGGAGGTAGCGGTTAACACCGGGGAGCTGTTTTTT
CASSLEVAVNTGELFF
>TRBV12-5|TRBJ1-5|NA|NA
TGTGCTAGTGGTTTTTCAGAGTATAGCAATCAGCCCCAGCATTTT
CASGFSEYSNQPQHF
>TRBV28|TRBJ2-5|NA|TRBD2
TGTGCCAGCATCAGAATGGCCCGGCGGGAGACCCAAGAGACCCAGTACTTC
CASIRMARRETQETQYF
>TRBV28|TRBJ1-1|NA|NA
TGTGCCCGCAGTTACAGCGCGAGGGGTGAAGCTTTCTTT
CARSYSARGEAFF
>TRBV5-1|TRBJ2-5|many|TRBD2
TGCGCCAGCAGCTTCGCGTCTAGCGGGAGAATGGAGACCCAGTACTTC
CASSFASSGRMETQYF
>TRBV4-1|TRBJ2-3|few|TRBD1
TGCGCCAGCAGCCAAGAAGATCTACAGGGGGAAACAGATACGCAGTATTTT
CASSQEDLQGETDTQYF
>TRBV6-5|TRBJ2-1|many|NA
TGTGCCAGCAGTTACGGCTCCGGTAGCGGCAGCTCCTACAATGAGCAGTTCTTC
CASSYGSGSGSSYNEQFF
>TRBV20-1|TRBJ1-5|many|NA
TGCAGTGCATCGACAGTTACGCCCCAGCCCCAGCATTTT
CSASTVTPQPQHF
>TRBV12-3/TRBV12-4|TRBJ2-7|NA|TRBD1
TGTGCCAGCAGCCCCGACAGGGTCTACGAGCAGTACTTC
CASSPDRVYEQYF
>TRBV11-1|TRBJ2-1|many|NA
TGTGCCAGCAGCTTACGAGGGAGCACCTTCAGGCATGAGCAGTTCTTC
CASSLRGSTFRHEQFF
>TRBV5-1|TRBJ2-5|many|NA
TGCGCCAGCAGCTTAGCGAGACTAGAACAAGAGACCCAGTACTTC
CASSLARLEQETQYF
>TRBV4-1|TRBJ1-2|many|NA
TGCGCCAGCAGCCAAGAACTCGGCTTGGGGGCGGACTATGGCTACACCTTC
CASSQELGLGADYGYTF
>TRBV5-1|TRBJ2-6|few|NA
TGCGCCAGCGGAAGCAAGACAGCGTCGACACCTCTCTTCTCTGGGGCCAACGTCCTGACTTTC
CASGSKTASTPLFSGANVLTF